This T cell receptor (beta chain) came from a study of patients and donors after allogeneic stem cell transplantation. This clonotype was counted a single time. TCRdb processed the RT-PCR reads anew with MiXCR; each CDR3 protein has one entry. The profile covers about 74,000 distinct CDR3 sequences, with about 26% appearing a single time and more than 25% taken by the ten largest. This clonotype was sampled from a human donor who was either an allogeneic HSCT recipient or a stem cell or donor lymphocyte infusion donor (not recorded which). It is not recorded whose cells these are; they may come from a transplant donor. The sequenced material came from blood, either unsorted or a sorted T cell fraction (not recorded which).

The CDR3 nucleotides read TGTGCCAACTCCCCAGAGCCCTCCTACGAGCAGTACTTC. It yields the protein CANSPEPSYEQYF. V and J are TRBV27 and TRBJ2-7; D is undetermined. The ends were cut back, 10 bases at V and 0 bases at J, with 13 bases in the middle. The CDR3 is 13 amino acids. CDR1 and CDR2 from the germline V gene are MNHEY and SMNVEV (reference sequence).